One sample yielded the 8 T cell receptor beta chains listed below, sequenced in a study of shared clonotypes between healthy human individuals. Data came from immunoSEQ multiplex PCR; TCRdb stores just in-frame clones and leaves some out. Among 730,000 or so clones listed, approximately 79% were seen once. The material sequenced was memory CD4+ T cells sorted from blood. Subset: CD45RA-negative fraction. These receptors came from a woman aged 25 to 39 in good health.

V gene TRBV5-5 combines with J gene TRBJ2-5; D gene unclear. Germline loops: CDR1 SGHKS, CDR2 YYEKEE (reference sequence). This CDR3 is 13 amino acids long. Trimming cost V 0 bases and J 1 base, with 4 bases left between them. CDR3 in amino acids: CASSLVSQETQYF. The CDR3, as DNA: TGTGCCAGCAGCTTGGTCAGCCAAGAGACCCAGTACTTC.

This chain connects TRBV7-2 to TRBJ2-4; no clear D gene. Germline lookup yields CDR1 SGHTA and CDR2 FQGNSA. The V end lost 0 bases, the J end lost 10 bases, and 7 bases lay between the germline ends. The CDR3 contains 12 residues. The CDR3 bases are TGTGCCAGCAGCTTAGCAGAAAGAATTCAGTACTTC. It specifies CASSLAERIQYF.

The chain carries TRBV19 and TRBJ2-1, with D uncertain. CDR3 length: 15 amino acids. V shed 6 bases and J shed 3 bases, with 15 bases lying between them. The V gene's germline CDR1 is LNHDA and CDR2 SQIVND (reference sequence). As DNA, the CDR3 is TGTGCCAGTAGGATGAGTAGGGCCGTCTACAATGAGCAGTTCTTC. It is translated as CASRMSRAVYNEQFF.

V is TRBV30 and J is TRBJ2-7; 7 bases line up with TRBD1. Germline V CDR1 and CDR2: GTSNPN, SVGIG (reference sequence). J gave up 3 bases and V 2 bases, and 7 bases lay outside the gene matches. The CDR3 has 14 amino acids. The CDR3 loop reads CAWSPRDSGYEQYF. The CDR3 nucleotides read TGTGCCTGGAGTCCTCGGGACAGCGGCTACGAGCAGTACTTC.

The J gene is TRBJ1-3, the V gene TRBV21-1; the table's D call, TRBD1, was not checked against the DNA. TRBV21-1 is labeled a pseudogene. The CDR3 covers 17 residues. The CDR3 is CASSKALLGGFGNTIYF. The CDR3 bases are TGTGCCAGCAGCAAAGCGCTCCTAGGGGGCTTTGGAAACACCATATATTTT.

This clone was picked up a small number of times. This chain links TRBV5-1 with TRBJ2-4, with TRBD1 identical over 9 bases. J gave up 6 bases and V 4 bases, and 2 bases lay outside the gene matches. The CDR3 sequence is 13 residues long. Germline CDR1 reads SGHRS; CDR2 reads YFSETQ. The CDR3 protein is CASSMGQGNIQYF. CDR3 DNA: TGCGCCAGCAGCATGGGACAGGGAAACATTCAGTACTTC.

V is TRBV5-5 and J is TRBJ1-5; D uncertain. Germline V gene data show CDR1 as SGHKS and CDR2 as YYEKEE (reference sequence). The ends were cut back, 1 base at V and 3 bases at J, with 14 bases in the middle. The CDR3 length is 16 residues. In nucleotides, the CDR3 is TGTGCCAGCAGCTTGAGTTTCGCAGAGCTCAATCAGCCCCAGCATTTT. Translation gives CASSLSFAELNQPQHF.

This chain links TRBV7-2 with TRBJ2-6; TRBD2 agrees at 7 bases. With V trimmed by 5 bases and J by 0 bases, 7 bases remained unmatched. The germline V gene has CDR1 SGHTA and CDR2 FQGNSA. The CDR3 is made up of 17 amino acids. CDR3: CASSPTSSNSGANVLTF. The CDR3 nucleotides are TGTGCCAGCAGCCCGACTAGCTCAAACTCTGGGGCCAACGTCCTGACTTTC.